A single sample is the source of the 28 T cell receptor beta chains below, sequenced in a study of regulatory T cells in long-lasting Graves disease (dated by TCRdb to the early 2020s). Libraries were prepared through multiplex PCR. Sequencing took place on an Illumina HiSeq 4000. TCR beta libraries were built with iRepertoire HTBI primers and Arm-PCR amplification of CDR3 regions. In-frame beta chains were kept once TCRdb had trimmed the public reads at Q25 with fastp and called clones with MiXCR. Each record represents a unique CDR3 protein, reported with the most common genes and DNA among its rows. The sample includes a few hundred thousand distinct CDR3 sequences, with approximately 13% observed a single time. The ten largest clones take up roughly 9.7% of the sample. The sample's time point label, in plain terms: newly diagnosed GD, antithyroid drugs for less than 3 months. RNA was extracted from PBMCs in TRIzol for both TCR sequencing and RNA sequencing.

Separately, the same data were catalogued under a study of T cells in Graves' hyperthyroidism and ophthalmopathy.

Sequencing was performed on peripheral blood mononuclear cells (PBMCs), taken at new diagnosis, from a patient treated with antithyroid drugs. These receptors originate from a man aged 25 to 40 with Graves disease. Donor details come from another sample of the same person, matched by shared clones.

The gene calls are TRBV20-1 and TRBJ2-7; D possibly corresponds to TRBD1 (6 bases). Deletions cut 2 bases from V and 7 bases from J, with 9 bases between. From germline, CDR1 is DFQATT and CDR2 SNEGSKA (reference sequence). The CDR3 is 11 residues long. The CDR3 spells CSARRDNEQYF. DNA of the CDR3: TGCAGTGCTAGAAGGGACAATGAGCAGTACTTC.

This clonotype was seen a handful of times. This chain uses TRBV29-1 with TRBJ2-7, with TRBD1 identical over 9 bases. CDR3 length: 14 amino acids. With 6 bases clipped from V and 3 bases from J, the junction kept 9 bases outside the gene matches. CDR1 SQVTM and CDR2 ANQGSEA come from the germline V gene. The CDR3 spells CSVATGGDDYEQYF. CDR3 sequence (DNA): TGCAGCGTGGCAACAGGGGGCGATGACTACGAGCAGTACTTC.

This clonotype was observed many times. The CDR3 region has the DNA TGCAGTGCTGGGACAGTCACTGAAGCTTTCTTT. Translation: CSAGTVTEAFF. The chain combines TRBV20-1 with TRBJ1-1, with 7 bases matching TRBD1. Trimming at V came to 5 bases and at J to 4 bases, leaving 1 base not matched to a gene. This CDR3 has 11 amino acids. The germline CDR1 and CDR2 sequences are DFQATT and SNEGSKA (reference sequence).

This clonotype was found many times. V usage is TRBV12-5 and J usage is TRBJ2-7, with D perhaps TRBD2 (6 bases). V lost 5 bases to trimming and J lost 5 bases, with 16 bases between them. CDR1 and CDR2 from the germline V gene are LGHNT and FRNRAP. CDR3 length equals 14 residues. The CDR3 reads CASGGSGLLHEQYF. CDR3 nucleotides: TGTGCTAGTGGTGGATCGGGACTCCTGCACGAGCAGTACTTC.

The J gene is TRBJ2-1, the V gene TRBV4-1; 11 bases are shared with TRBD2. The CDR3 runs 16 residues. Germline trimming cut 6 bases from V and 5 bases from J; bases unmatched to any gene: 9. In germline, CDR1 is MGHRA, CDR2 YSYEKL. The CDR3 DNA sequence: TGCGCCAGCAGGGGACCGGGGACTAGCGGAAACAATGAGCAGTTCTTC. Protein sequence: CASRGPGTSGNNEQFF.

This chain joins TRBV9 and TRBJ2-1, with 10 bases that match TRBD1. Germline CDR1 reads SGDLS; CDR2 reads YYNGEE. The CDR3 contains 20 residues. V lost 3 bases to trimming and J lost 2 bases; unmatched junction nucleotides: 17. CDR3 residues: CASSASGTGVKEGPYNEQFF. The CDR3 region has the DNA TGTGCCAGCAGCGCCTCCGGGACAGGGGTGAAGGAGGGCCCCTACAATGAGCAGTTCTTC. Full variable domain (remainder filled in from reference TRBV9 and TRBJ2-1): DSGVTQTPKHLITATGQRVTLRCSPRSGDLSVYWYQQSLDQGLQFLIQYYNGEERAKGNILERFSAQQFPDLHSELNLSSLELGDSALYFCASSASGTGVKEGPYNEQFFGPGTRLTVL.

The table lists this clonotype with many counts. The chain links TRBV30 to TRBJ1-2; D is possibly TRBD1 (6 bases). Germline lookup yields CDR1 GTSNPN and CDR2 SVGIG (reference sequence). V was clipped by 4 bases and J by 7 bases, with 13 bases between them. This CDR3 is 12 amino acids long. The CDR3 DNA reads as TGTGCCTGGACTAAGGACAGAGTTGGCTACACCTTC. Protein: CAWTKDRVGYTF.

This clonotype was found many times. The chain uses TRBV20-1 and TRBJ2-2; D is unclear. This CDR3 has 13 amino acids. Trimming shortened V by 1 base and J by 4 bases, and 7 bases separated the two germline ends. Germline V gene sequence: CDR1 DFQATT, CDR2 SNEGSKA (reference sequence). The chain's CDR3 is CSARGGFTGELFF. The CDR3 bases are TGCAGTGCTAGAGGGGGATTCACCGGGGAGCTGTTTTTT.

This clonotype was detected ten times or more. The chain carries TRBV10-3 and TRBJ2-2; no clear D gene. The V end was cut by 4 bases, the J end by 1 base, with 16 bases between. The CDR3 runs 17 residues. Germline CDR1 reads ENHRY; CDR2 reads SYGVKD. The CDR3 bases are TGTGCCATCAGTGGTCCAGACGAGCTGATGAACACCGGGGAGCTGTTTTTT. Protein: CAISGPDELMNTGELFF.

This clonotype was recorded at least ten times. The CDR3 sequence: CASSRDSPMGYNEQFF. CDR3 bases: TGTGCCAGCAGCCGGGACAGCCCCATGGGTTACAATGAGCAGTTCTTC. The V gene is TRBV27, the J gene TRBJ2-1; 7 nucleotides line up with TRBD1. CDR3 length: 16 amino acids. The trim removed 6 bases at V and 4 bases at J, leaving 12 bases unmatched. Germline CDR1 is MNHEY and CDR2 is SMNVEV (reference sequence).

This clonotype was picked up many times. The V call is TRBV7-9, the J call TRBJ2-5; D is undetermined. The CDR3 has 14 residues. Trimming took 0 bases from V and 5 from J, leaving 10 bases between them. Germline CDR1 and CDR2: SEHNR and FQNEAQ (reference sequence). CDR3 sequence (DNA): TGTGCCAGCAGCTTAGCGCTTGGGGTTGAGACCCAGTACTTC. Translating it yields CASSLALGVETQYF.

This clonotype was observed many times. The chain employs TRBV28 and TRBJ1-5; 7 bases fit TRBD1. Trimming took 2 bases from V and 4 from J; bases not matched to a gene: 8. The germline V gene encodes CDR1 MDHEN and CDR2 SYDVKM. This CDR3 is 16 amino acids long. The CDR3, as DNA: TGTGCCAGCAGTTTAATTGGAGGGGGCGCGAATCAGCCCCAGCATTTT. This gives the protein CASSLIGGGANQPQHF.

This clonotype came up many times. This rearrangement joins TRBV6-1 to TRBJ1-1, with 8 bases identical to TRBD1. Germline V gene lookup returns CDR1 MNHNS and CDR2 SASEGT. CDR3 length: 13 residues. Trimming cost V 8 bases and J 5 bases; bases outside gene matches: 7. The CDR3 nucleotides are TGTGCCAGCGGACAGGGAGGTTTTACTGAAGCTTTCTTT. Protein product: CASGQGGFTEAFF.

V gene TRBV5-1 combines with J gene TRBJ2-5; D unresolved. This CDR3 is built from 12 residues. Between the trimmed V and J ends, which lost 5 bases and 5 bases, there was a span of 10 bases. CDR1 is SGHRS and CDR2 is YFSETQ in the germline V gene. Written as DNA, the CDR3 is TGCGCCAGCAGAGACCCTAGGGAGACCCAGTACTTC. Its protein product is CASRDPRETQYF.

In this sample, this clonotype turned up many times. CDR3 sequence: CASSLRGGHYEQYF. The CDR3 DNA sequence: TGTGCCAGCAGCTTAAGAGGGGGACACTACGAGCAGTACTTC. V and J are TRBV7-9 and TRBJ2-7; tentatively, D is TRBD1 (6 bases). This CDR3 has 14 residues. V was pared by 2 bases and J by 3 bases, with 11 bases between. The germline gives CDR1 SEHNR, CDR2 FQNEAQ (reference sequence).

This clonotype was observed many times. The chain links TRBV7-2 to TRBJ1-2; no clear D gene. This CDR3 is built from 12 residues. Germline V CDR1 and CDR2: SGHTA, FQGNSA. V was pared by 3 bases and J by 8 bases, with 10 bases between. The CDR3 is CASSFDSPGYTF. CDR3 DNA sequence: TGTGCCAGCAGCTTCGACTCCCCGGGCTACACCTTC.

Only a few counts were recorded for this clonotype. This sequence joins TRBV15 and TRBJ2-5, with 10 bases that match TRBD2. V lost 4 bases, J lost 2 bases, and 4 bases stayed unmatched. The CDR3 has 15 amino acids. Germline values: CDR1 LNHNV, CDR2 YYDKDF (reference sequence). In DNA, the CDR3 is TGTGCCACCAGCACCCGGACTAGCGGTCAAGAGACCCAGTACTTC. Translating gives CATSTRTSGQETQYF.

This clonotype was detected only a few times. The V gene is TRBV9, the J gene TRBJ2-5, with 7 bases aligning to TRBD2. Germline V gene data show CDR1 as SGDLS and CDR2 as YYNGEE. The CDR3 consists of 13 residues. Trimming removed 0 bases from V and 4 bases from J; junction bases left unmatched: 0. The CDR3 protein is CASSVGEGETQYF. The CDR3 DNA reads TGTGCCAGCAGCGTAGGGGAGGGAGAGACCCAGTACTTC.

At least ten counts were recorded for this clonotype. Compared with germline, one end of the junction differs, possibly owing to a read error. The gene calls are TRBV5-1 and TRBJ2-7; possible D gene TRBD2, 5 bases. Germline CDR1 is SGHRS and CDR2 is YFSETQ. CDR3 length: 14 amino acids. The chain's CDR3 is CASSFSGSSYEQYF. DNA for the CDR3: TGTGCCAGCAGCTTTTCTGGGAGCTCCTACGAGCAGTACTTC. The complete variable domain, with remaining parts taken from reference TRBV5-1 and TRBJ2-7, reads KAGVTQTPRYLIKTRGQQVTLSCSPISGHRSVSWYQQTPGQGLQFLFEYFSETQRNKGNFPGRFSGRQFSNSRSEMNVSTLELGDSALYLCASSFSGSSYEQYFGPGTRLTVT.

In its sample, this clonotype was seen many times. The chain is built from TRBV30 and TRBJ1-2; D is perhaps TRBD1 (6 bases). Germline V gene data show CDR1 as GTSNPN and CDR2 as SVGIG (reference sequence). CDR3 size: 12 residues. Written as DNA, the CDR3 is TGTGCGCGGAGCGGGGGCGACTATGGCTACACCTTC. Translating it yields CARSGGDYGYTF.

This chain joins TRBV10-3 and TRBJ1-1; 7 bases fit TRBD1. The CDR3 is made up of 16 amino acids. The ends lost 0 bases at V and 6 bases at J; junction bases unmatched: 10. Germline lookup yields CDR1 ENHRY and CDR2 SYGVKD. The CDR3 here is CAISESGNRGGSEAFF. CDR3 coding DNA: TGTGCCATCAGTGAGTCAGGGAACAGGGGAGGTTCTGAAGCTTTCTTT.

As to this clonotype: A read error may be the cause here, since a much bigger clone is one base away. The CDR3 nucleotides read TGTACCAGCAGTCTCCGCCATCCTGGATGGACCGGGGAGCTGTTTTTT. Amino acids: CTSSLRHPGWTGELFF. The chain employs TRBV2 and TRBJ2-2; D unclear. Germline assignment: CDR1 SNHLY and CDR2 FYNNEI. There are 16 residues in the CDR3.

Regarding this clonotype: The conserved phenylalanine or tryptophan normally closing the CDR3 is absent here, so this likely arose from a read error. This chain joins TRBV7-2 and TRBJ2-7; D unresolved. The V end was cut by 1 base, the J end by 1 base, with 8 bases between. The germline V gene has CDR1 SGHTA and CDR2 FQGNSA. The CDR3 runs 14 residues. CDR3 loop: CASSLGPFSYEQYS. CDR3 nucleotide sequence: TGTGCCAGCAGCTTAGGTCCCTTTTCCTACGAGCAGTACTCC.

This clonotype was observed at least ten times. The chain combines TRBV7-9 with TRBJ1-1; D remains ambiguous. With 5 bases removed from V and 6 bases from J, the gap between germline ends came to 10 bases. Germline V gene lookup returns CDR1 SEHNR and CDR2 FQNEAQ (reference sequence). The CDR3 contains 12 residues. The DNA for the CDR3 is TGTGCCAGCAGCCCGTGGGAAGCTGAAGCTTTCTTT. It translates to CASSPWEAEAFF.

This clonotype appeared a few times. The chain joins TRBV27 to TRBJ2-7, with D perhaps assigned TRBD1 or TRBD2 (5 bases each). In germline, CDR1 is MNHEY, CDR2 SMNVEV (reference sequence). The V end lost 6 bases, the J end lost 3 bases, and 15 bases lay between the germline ends. The CDR3 is made up of 14 amino acids. The CDR3 spells CASRLGQRDYEQYF. The CDR3 coding sequence is TGTGCCAGCAGGTTGGGGCAGAGGGACTACGAGCAGTACTTC.

Only a few counts were recorded for this clonotype. The rearrangement links TRBV30 to TRBJ1-4; D perhaps matches TRBD1 (5 bases). The V gene lost 2 bases and the J gene lost 8 bases, with 15 bases spanning the gap. Germline-derived CDR1 and CDR2 are GTSNPN and SVGIG (reference sequence). The CDR3 contains 14 residues. CDR3: CAWSSGGTGEKLFF. CDR3 bases: TGTGCCTGGAGTTCCGGGGGAACCGGGGAAAAACTGTTTTTT.

This clonotype appeared a few times. J is TRBJ2-7 and V is TRBV19; 12 bases align to TRBD2. Germline V gives CDR1 LNHDA, CDR2 SQIVND (reference sequence). After removal of 11 bases from V and 4 bases from J, the junction contained 9 bases not matched to a gene. This CDR3 has 14 residues. The CDR3 DNA follows: TGTGCCCCCTTATCGACTAGCGGGAGTTACGAGCAGTACTTC. Translation: CAPLSTSGSYEQYF.

As regards this clonotype: It may be a read error: a sequence one base away is much more abundant. The V call is TRBV2, the J call TRBJ2-5, with D maybe TRBD1 (5 bases). CDR1 and CDR2 (germline): SNHLY, FYNNEI. The CDR3 is made up of 15 amino acids. In nucleotides, the CDR3 is TGTGGCAGCAGCCCATATTCAGGGATTGGAGAGACCCAGTACTTC. This gives the protein CGSSPYSGIGETQYF.